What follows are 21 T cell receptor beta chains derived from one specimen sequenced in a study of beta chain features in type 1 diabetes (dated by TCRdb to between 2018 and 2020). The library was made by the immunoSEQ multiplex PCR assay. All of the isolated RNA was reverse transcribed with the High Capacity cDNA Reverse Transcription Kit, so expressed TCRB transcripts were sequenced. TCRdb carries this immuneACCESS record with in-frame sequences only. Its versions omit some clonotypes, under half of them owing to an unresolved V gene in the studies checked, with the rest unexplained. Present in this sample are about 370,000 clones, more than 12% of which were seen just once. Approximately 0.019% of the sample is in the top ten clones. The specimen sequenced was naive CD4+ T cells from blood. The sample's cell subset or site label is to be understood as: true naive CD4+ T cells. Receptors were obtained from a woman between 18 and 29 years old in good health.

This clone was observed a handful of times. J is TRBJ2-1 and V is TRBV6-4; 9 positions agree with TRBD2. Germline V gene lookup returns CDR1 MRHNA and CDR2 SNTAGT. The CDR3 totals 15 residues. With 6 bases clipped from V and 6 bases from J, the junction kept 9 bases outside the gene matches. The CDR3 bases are TGTGCCAGCAGCTACATAGCGGGAGTTAGCAATGAGCAGTTCTTC. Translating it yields CASSYIAGVSNEQFF.

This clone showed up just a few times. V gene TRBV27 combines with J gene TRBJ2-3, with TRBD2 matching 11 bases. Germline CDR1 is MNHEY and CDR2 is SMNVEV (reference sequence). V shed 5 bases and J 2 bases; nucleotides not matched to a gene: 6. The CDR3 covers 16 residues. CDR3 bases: TGTGCCAGCAGTCCGGGGACTAGCGGATTCACAGATACGCAGTATTTT. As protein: CASSPGTSGFTDTQYF.

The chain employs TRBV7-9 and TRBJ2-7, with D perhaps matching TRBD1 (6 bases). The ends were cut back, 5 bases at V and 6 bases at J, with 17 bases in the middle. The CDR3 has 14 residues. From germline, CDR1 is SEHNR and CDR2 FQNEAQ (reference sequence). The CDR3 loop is CASSLGSGQSEQYF. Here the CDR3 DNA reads TGTGCCAGCAGCCTAGGGTCGGGACAATCCGAGCAGTACTTC.

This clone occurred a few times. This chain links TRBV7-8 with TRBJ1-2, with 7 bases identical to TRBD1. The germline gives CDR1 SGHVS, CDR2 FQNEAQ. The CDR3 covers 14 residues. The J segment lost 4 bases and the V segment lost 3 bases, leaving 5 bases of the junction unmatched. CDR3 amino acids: CASSFDRAFYGYTF. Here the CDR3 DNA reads TGTGCCAGCAGCTTCGACAGGGCCTTCTATGGCTACACCTTC.

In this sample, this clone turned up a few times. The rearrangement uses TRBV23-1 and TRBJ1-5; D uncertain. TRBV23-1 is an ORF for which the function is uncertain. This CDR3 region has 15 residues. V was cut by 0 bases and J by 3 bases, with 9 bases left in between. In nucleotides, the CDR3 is TGCGCCAGCAGTCAATCGAGGCCCCTCAATCAGCCCCAGCATTTT. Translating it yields CASSQSRPLNQPQHF.

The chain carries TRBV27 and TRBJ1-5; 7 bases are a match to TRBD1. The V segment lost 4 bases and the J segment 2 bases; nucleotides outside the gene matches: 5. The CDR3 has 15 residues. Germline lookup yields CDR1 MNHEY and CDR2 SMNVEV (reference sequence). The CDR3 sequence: CASSSDRRGNQPQHF. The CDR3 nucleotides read TGTGCCAGCAGTTCGGACAGGAGGGGCAATCAGCCCCAGCATTTT.

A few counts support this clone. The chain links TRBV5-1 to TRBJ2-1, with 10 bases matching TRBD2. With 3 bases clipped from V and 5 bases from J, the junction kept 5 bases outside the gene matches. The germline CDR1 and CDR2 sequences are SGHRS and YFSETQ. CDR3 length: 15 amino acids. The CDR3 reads CASSSSSGSHNEQFF. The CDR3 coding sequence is TGCGCCAGCAGCTCCTCTAGCGGGAGCCACAATGAGCAGTTCTTC.

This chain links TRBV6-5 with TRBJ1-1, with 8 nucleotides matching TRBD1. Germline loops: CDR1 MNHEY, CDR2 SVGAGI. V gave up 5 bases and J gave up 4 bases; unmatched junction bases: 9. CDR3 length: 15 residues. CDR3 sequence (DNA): TGTGCCAGCAGTGTTTCCAGGGGGCACGGCACTGAAGCTTTCTTT. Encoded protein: CASSVSRGHGTEAFF.

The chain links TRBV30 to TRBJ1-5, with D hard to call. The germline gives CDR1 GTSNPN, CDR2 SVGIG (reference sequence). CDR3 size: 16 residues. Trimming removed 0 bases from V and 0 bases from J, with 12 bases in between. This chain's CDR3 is CAWSVLPLSSNQPQHF. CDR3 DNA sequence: TGTGCCTGGAGTGTACTACCTCTAAGTAGCAATCAGCCCCAGCATTTT.

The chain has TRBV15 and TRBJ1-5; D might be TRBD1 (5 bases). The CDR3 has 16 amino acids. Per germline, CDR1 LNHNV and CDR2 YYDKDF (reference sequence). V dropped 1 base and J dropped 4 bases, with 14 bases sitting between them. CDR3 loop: CATSRANVGVNQPQHF. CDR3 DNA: TGTGCCACCAGCAGAGCAAACGTAGGGGTAAATCAGCCCCAGCATTTT. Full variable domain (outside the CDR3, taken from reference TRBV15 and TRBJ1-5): DAMVIQNPRYQVTQFGKPVTLSCSQTLNHNVMYWYQQKSSQAPKLLFHYYDKDFNNEADTPDNFQSRRPNTSFCFLDIRSPGLGDTAMYLCATSRANVGVNQPQHFGDGTRLSIL.

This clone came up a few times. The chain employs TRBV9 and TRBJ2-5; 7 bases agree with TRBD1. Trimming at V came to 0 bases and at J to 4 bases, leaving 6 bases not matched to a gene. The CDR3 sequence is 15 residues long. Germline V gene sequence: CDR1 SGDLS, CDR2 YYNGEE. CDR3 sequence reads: CASSVEVTGIETQYF. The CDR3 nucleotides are TGTGCCAGCAGCGTAGAGGTGACAGGGATAGAGACCCAGTACTTC.

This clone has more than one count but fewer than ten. The CDR3 sequence: CASSMLGRVYEQYF. DNA of the CDR3: TGTGCCAGTAGTATGTTGGGGAGGGTCTACGAGCAGTACTTC. The chain links TRBV19 to TRBJ2-7; 7 positions match TRBD2. CDR3 length equals 14 residues. V was pared by 3 bases and J by 3 bases, with 5 bases of the junction left unmatched. CDR1 is LNHDA and CDR2 is SQIVND in the germline V gene (reference sequence).

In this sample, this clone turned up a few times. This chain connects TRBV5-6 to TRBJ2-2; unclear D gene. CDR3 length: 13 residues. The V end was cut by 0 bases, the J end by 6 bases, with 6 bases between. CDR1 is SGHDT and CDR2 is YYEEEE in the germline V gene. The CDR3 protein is CASSLESAGELFF. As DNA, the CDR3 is TGTGCCAGCAGCTTGGAGTCGGCCGGGGAGCTGTTTTTT. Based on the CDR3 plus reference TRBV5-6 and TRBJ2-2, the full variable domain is DAGVTQSPTHLIKTRGQQVTLRCSPKSGHDTVSWYQQALGQGPQFIFQYYEEEERQRGNFPDRFSGHQFPNYSSELNVNALLLGDSALYLCASSLESAGELFFGEGSRLTVL.

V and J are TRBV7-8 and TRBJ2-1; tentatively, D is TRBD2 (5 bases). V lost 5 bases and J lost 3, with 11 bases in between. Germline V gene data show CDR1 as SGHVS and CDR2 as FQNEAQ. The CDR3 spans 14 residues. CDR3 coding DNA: TGTGCCAGCAGCGGCGGACTCCGCTACAATGAGCAGTTCTTC. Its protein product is CASSGGLRYNEQFF.

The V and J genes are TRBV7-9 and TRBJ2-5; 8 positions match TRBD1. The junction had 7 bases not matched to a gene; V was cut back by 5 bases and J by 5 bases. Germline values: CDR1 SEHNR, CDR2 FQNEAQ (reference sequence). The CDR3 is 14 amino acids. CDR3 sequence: CASSPDRVGETQYF. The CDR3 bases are TGTGCCAGCAGCCCGGACAGGGTGGGCGAGACCCAGTACTTC.

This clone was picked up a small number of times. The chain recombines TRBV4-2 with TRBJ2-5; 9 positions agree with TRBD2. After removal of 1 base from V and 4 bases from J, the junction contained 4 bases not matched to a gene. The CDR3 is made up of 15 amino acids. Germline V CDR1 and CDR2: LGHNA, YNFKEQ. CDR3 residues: CASSQGIAGVETQYF. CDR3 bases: TGTGCCAGCAGCCAAGGGATAGCGGGAGTAGAGACCCAGTACTTC.

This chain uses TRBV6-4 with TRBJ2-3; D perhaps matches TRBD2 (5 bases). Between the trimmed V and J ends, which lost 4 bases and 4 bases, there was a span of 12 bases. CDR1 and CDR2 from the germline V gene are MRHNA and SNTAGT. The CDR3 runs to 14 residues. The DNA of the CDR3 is TGTGCCAGCAGTGTTCGTGGGAGCCCAGATACGCAGTATTTT. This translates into CASSVRGSPDTQYF.

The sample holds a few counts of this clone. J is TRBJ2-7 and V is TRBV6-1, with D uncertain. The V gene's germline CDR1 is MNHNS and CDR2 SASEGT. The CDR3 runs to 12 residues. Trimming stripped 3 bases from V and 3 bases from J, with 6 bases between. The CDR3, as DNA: TGTGCCAGCAGTGATCCAGTCTACGAGCAGTACTTC. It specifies CASSDPVYEQYF.

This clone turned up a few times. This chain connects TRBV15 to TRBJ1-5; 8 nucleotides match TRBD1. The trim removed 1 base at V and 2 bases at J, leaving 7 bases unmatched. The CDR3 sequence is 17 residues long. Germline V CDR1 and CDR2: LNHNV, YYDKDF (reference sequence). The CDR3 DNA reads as TGTGCCACCAGCAGAGGGTACCCGGGACAGGGCAATCAGCCCCAGCATTTT. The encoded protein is CATSRGYPGQGNQPQHF.

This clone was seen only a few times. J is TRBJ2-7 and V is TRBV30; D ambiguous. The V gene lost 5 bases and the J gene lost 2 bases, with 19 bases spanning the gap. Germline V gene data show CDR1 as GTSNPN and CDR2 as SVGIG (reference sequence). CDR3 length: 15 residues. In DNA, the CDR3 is TGTGCCTGGGAATCCCGCGAAGATCTTGCCTACGAGCAGTACTTC. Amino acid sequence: CAWESREDLAYEQYF.

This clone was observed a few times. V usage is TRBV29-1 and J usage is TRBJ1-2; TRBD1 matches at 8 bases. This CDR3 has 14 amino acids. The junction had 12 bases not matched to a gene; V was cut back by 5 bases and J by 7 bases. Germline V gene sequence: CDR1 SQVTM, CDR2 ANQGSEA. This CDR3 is CSVLILTGALGYTF. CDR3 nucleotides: TGCAGCGTTCTCATTTTGACAGGGGCTCTTGGCTACACCTTC.